This T cell receptor (beta chain) was retrieved from a study of blood T cell repertoires in COVID-19. Study background: The samples span acute and convalescent COVID-19 from the United States, Italy and Spain. From T cells, B-cell-depleted T cells, or PBMCs came the material, which was cDNA or gDNA.

Clones were sequenced by immunoSEQ multiplex PCR, and TCRdb holds only the in-frame ones, with some missing. Among tens of thousands of clones listed, about 86% were seen once. Germline CDR1 and CDR2: SGHNT and YYREEE (reference sequence). V dropped 4 bases and J dropped 4; count of bases not matched to a gene: 6. The CDR3 sequence is 15 residues long. Sequencing was performed on peripheral blood. This clonotype originated in a man aged 65-85 years with active COVID-19. This chain joins TRBV5-4 and TRBJ2-1, with 9 bases matching TRBD1. DNA for the CDR3: TGTGCCAGCAGCAGGTGGGGGACAGGGTACAATGAGCAGTTCTTC. Its protein product is CASSRWGTGYNEQFF.